This T cell receptor beta chain was sequenced for a study of CD8 T cells in Susac syndrome (dated by TCRdb to about 2019). Looking at the study overall: Whether CD8+ T cell activation and differentiation in Susac syndrome was antigen driven was tested using repertoire sequencing. The clonality of the CD8+ T cell repertoire was compared across about 12 healthy donors, roughly 14 Susac syndrome patients and about 15 multiple sclerosis patients.

Notes on this clonotype: What antigen it recognizes has not been identified. No clone much larger than this one lies a single base away; base qualities are absent.

The paper's findings and limits, for the study overall: The number of individuals in the TCR sequencing and HLA analysis was recognized as being relatively small.

The CDR3 spans 15 residues, from the cysteine through the phenylalanine. Only the CDR3 portion is preserved as DNA: 45 bases, with reading frame beginning at the first base. The V end gives up 2 bases and the J end 5 bases, leaving 8 bases in the junction not matched to a gene. CDR1 and CDR2 (MNHEY, SVGAGI) derive from the germline V gene. Peripheral blood CD8+ and CD4+ T cells from healthy donors, Susac syndrome patients and multiple sclerosis patients were profiled by high-throughput TCR beta sequencing. Multiple sclerosis controls were treatment-naive patients with stable or active relapsing-remitting disease fulfilling revised McDonald criteria. CD8+ TEMRA cells were enriched by FACS, while bulk CD8+ and CD4+ T cells were purified by magnetic negative isolation. Blood was collected in EDTA tubes and processed within 24 hours, with PBMCs isolated through density gradient centrifugation. PBMCs destined for TCR sequencing were cryopreserved in liquid nitrogen and later thawed in a 37 °C water bath. The sorted or isolated CD4+, CD8+ and CD8+ TEMRA cells had a purity of 90% or higher.

RNA was extracted using the RNeasy kit, and roughly 0.5 to 1 ug of the RNA was reverse transcribed with random hexamers. The immunoSEQ multiplex PCR assay, covering 54 Vbeta and 13 Jbeta segments, was used to amplify TCR beta CDR3 regions. PCR amplification bias was corrected by using a synthetic template baseline for primer optimization and computational correction. Per the original workflow: Only productive sequences were kept, with reads annotated to V, D and J genes according to IMGT and analyzed in immunoSEQ Analyzer. Clonality was computed as one minus Shannon entropy normalized by log2 of the number of productive unique sequences. Public and private clones were assessed among the 100 most prevalent clones of each patient and control. A clone was defined as Susac-specific if it was absent from the healthy and MS cohorts, from roughly 990 published viral clones and from other ImmuneACCESS disease sequences. TCRdb ran its own pipeline on the public reads, namely fastp trimming at Q25 and MiXCR clone calling, and kept in-frame beta chains. Each entry is one CDR3 protein sequence, shown with its most common DNA and genes. In this record, the V and J calls reflect TCRdb's handling and not the investigators' own analysis. This sample comprises fewer than 300,000 distinct CDR3 sequences, 70% to 90% of them detected only once. The ten largest clones take up over 0.095% of the sample.

The TCR was taken from a human donor with multiple sclerosis. This chain joins TRBV6-5 to TRBJ2-7; the central 8 bases match TRBD1. Sequencing input: CD8+ T cells from PBMCs. The nucleotides read TGTGCCAGCAGTTACCCCAGACAGGGGATCCACGAGCAGTACTTC. Its translation reads: CASSYPRQGIHEQYF.